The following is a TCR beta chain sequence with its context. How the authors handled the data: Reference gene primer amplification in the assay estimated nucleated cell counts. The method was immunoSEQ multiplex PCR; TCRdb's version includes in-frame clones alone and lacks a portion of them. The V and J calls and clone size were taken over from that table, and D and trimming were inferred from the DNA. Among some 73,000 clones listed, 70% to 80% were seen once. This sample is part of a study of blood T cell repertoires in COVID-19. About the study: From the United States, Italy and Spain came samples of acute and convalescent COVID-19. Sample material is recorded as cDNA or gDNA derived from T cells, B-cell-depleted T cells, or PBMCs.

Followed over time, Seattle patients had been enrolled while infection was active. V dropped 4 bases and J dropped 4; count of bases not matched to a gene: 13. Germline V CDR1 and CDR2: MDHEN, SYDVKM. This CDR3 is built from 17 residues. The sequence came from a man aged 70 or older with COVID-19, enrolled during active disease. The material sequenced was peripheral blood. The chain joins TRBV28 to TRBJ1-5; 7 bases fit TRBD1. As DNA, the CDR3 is TGTGCCAGCAGTTCGGAGCCCTCAGGGGGTGGGAATCAGCCCCAGCATTTT. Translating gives CASSSEPSGGGNQPQHF.